This T cell receptor beta chain was recorded in a study of T cell repertoires in cytomegalovirus infection. Study at large: It was the public TCR beta signatures that indicated both CMV infection and matching HLA type.

This clonotype was seen many times. As yet, its antigen is unknown. Whole-study results and caveats: HLA-C-restricted CMV-specific TCR beta clonotypes prevailed in the ex vivo response.

The length of the CDR3 is 19 residues. V shed 5 bases and J 0 bases; nucleotides not matched to a gene: 15. One entry per CDR3 protein results from TCRdb running MiXCR on the reads. The data show fewer than 350,000 distinct CDR3 sequences, more than 8% seen once. Sequencing input: PBMCs. The TCR sequence derives from a human donor in good health (CMV status not recorded). Some clones in this sample may be carry-over from other donors' samples. This chain links TRBV12-3 or TRBV12-4 with TRBJ2-2, with 7 nucleotides matching TRBD1. CDR3 sequence: CASSPLTGPISSNTGELFF. CDR3 DNA sequence: TGTGCCAGCAGTCCCCTGACAGGGCCCATCTCCTCGAACACCGGGGAGCTGTTTTTT.